The 23 T cell receptor beta chains below all came from one sample that was sequenced in a study of T cells in Graves' hyperthyroidism and ophthalmopathy. The CDR3 regions of TCR beta were amplified from RNA transcripts. Using the HTBI primer set, a first-round RT-PCR was run on the TCR CDR3. Each CDR3 protein gets one entry after TCRdb re-called the multiplex PCR reads with MiXCR. The sample contains approximately 590,000 distinct CDR3 sequences, just over 45% of which appear only once. Sequencing input: peripheral blood or thyroid tissue (not recorded which). All receptors come from a woman between 18 and 29 years old with Graves' hyperthyroidism.

The chain's CDR3 is CASSEDSGGYEQYF. CDR3 sequence (DNA): TGTGCCAGCAGTGAGGACTCTGGGGGCTACGAGCAGTACTTC. The chain has TRBV2 and TRBJ2-7, with D perhaps being TRBD1 or TRBD2 (5 bases each). Germline V gene data show CDR1 as SNHLY and CDR2 as FYNNEI. The CDR3 is made up of 14 amino acids. V lost 3 bases and J lost 3, with 12 bases in between.

V usage is TRBV5-1 and J usage is TRBJ2-2; D is uncertain. Germline CDR1 SGHRS, CDR2 YFSETQ. The germline V and J ends were trimmed by 7 bases and 5 bases, with 6 bases remaining between them. The CDR3 is 11 amino acids. CDR3 amino acids: CASAETGELFF. CDR3 in DNA: TGCGCCAGCGCTGAGACCGGGGAGCTGTTTTTT.

This sequence joins TRBV20-1 and TRBJ1-1, with 8 nucleotides matching TRBD1. V lost 6 bases to trimming and J lost 0 bases; unmatched junction nucleotides: 12. CDR1 and CDR2 from the germline V gene are DFQATT and SNEGSKA (reference sequence). The CDR3 is 16 amino acids. In DNA, the CDR3 is TGCAGTGCAGCAATGCGGACAGGGCGCATGAACACTGAAGCTTTCTTT. This gives the protein CSAAMRTGRMNTEAFF.

The genes are TRBV5-1 and TRBJ2-5; no reliable D call. CDR1 SGHRS and CDR2 YFSETQ come from the germline V gene. V shed 0 bases and J shed 11 bases, with 17 bases lying between them. The CDR3 consists of 14 residues. CDR3 sequence (DNA): TGCGCCAGCAGCTTGGCGGACCAGCACGGCAAGCAGTACTTC. This sequence encodes CASSLADQHGKQYF.

V is TRBV2 and J is TRBJ1-1; the match to TRBD1 covers 8 bases. Unmatched junction bases numbered 17, after V lost 5 bases and J lost 6 bases. The CDR3 contains 17 residues. Germline values: CDR1 SNHLY, CDR2 FYNNEI. The CDR3 reads CASSLHPDRARRAEAFF. The CDR3 DNA reads as TGTGCCAGCAGTTTACATCCGGACAGGGCAAGGAGGGCTGAAGCTTTCTTT.

The V and J genes are TRBV7-3 and TRBJ2-7; 11 bases agree with TRBD1. V lost 5 bases and J lost 3; bases outside the gene matches: 6. CDR1 SGHTA and CDR2 FQGTGA come from the germline V gene. There are 15 residues in the CDR3. CDR3 sequence reads: CASSPRGTGGYEQYF. The CDR3 DNA follows: TGTGCCAGCAGCCCTCGAGGGACAGGGGGCTACGAGCAGTACTTC.

The J gene is TRBJ1-1, the V gene TRBV7-8; possibly TRBD1 for D (5 bases). The CDR3 contains 15 residues. V was pared by 3 bases and J by 0 bases, with 11 bases between. Germline V gene sequence: CDR1 SGHVS, CDR2 FQNEAQ. CDR3 nucleotide sequence: TGTGCCAGCAGCTTGTTGGGGACCGTGAACACTGAAGCTTTCTTT. It codes for CASSLLGTVNTEAFF.

The V call is TRBV12-3 or TRBV12-4, the J call TRBJ2-7, with 9 nucleotides matching TRBD2. This CDR3 spans 14 amino acids. V lost 3 bases and J lost 7; bases outside the gene matches: 7. The CDR3 sequence: CASSFLAGGWEQYF. The CDR3 nucleotides read TGTGCCAGCAGTTTTCTTGCGGGAGGGTGGGAGCAGTACTTC.

Concerning this clonotype: This may be a read error: a much more frequent sequence differs by one nucleotide. The chain joins TRBV7-3 to TRBJ1-1; D gene unclear. CDR3 length: 13 amino acids. From germline, CDR1 is SGHTA and CDR2 FQGTGA. V was trimmed by 8 bases and J by 3 bases, leaving 13 bases between them. The CDR3 DNA reads TGTGCCAGCGGGCAGAGCATGGACACTGAAGCTTTCTTT. This encodes CASGQSMDTEAFF.

The CDR3, as DNA: TGTGCCATCAGTGGAGTCGGGTCGGGCTCACCCCTCCACTTT. It specifies CAISGVGSGSPLHF. This chain links TRBV10-3 with TRBJ1-6; D gene unclear. Germline CDR1 and CDR2: ENHRY and SYGVKD. The CDR3 has 14 amino acids. Between the trimmed V and J ends, which lost 4 bases and 10 bases, there was a span of 14 bases.

The gene calls are TRBV10-3 and TRBJ2-5, with D tentatively TRBD1 or TRBD2 (5 bases each). Germline-derived CDR1 and CDR2 are ENHRY and SYGVKD. V was shortened by 6 bases and J by 7 bases, with 15 bases between the two germline ends. The CDR3 length is 13 residues. CDR3 loop: CAISPDSGRTQYF. CDR3 nucleotides: TGTGCCATCAGCCCAGACAGCGGCCGGACCCAGTACTTC.

This rearrangement joins TRBV2 to TRBJ2-5; D uncertain. Germline CDR1 is SNHLY and CDR2 is FYNNEI. This CDR3 has 13 residues. V shed 3 bases and J shed 5 bases, with 10 bases lying between them. CDR3 DNA: TGTGCCAGCAGTGACCCGCAACTGGAGACCCAGTACTTC. Translating it yields CASSDPQLETQYF.

As to this clonotype: Mismatch with germline at one junction end may stem from a read error. The chain employs TRBV29-1 and TRBJ1-1; no firm D call. Germline V gene data show CDR1 as SQVTM and CDR2 as ANQGSEA. The CDR3 is 11 amino acids. CDR3 coding DNA: TGCAGCGGTGAAAGGAGCACTGAAGCTTTCTTT. Its protein is CSGERSTEAFF.

The gene calls are TRBV5-1 and TRBJ1-1; D is undetermined. Germline V gene data show CDR1 as SGHRS and CDR2 as YFSETQ. The CDR3 covers 16 residues. Trimming removed 4 bases from V and 4 bases from J, with 20 bases in between. Written as DNA, the CDR3 is TGCGCCAGCAGCCTTCGGAGCGTCTCGAGCAGCACTGAAGCTTTCTTT. Its protein is CASSLRSVSSSTEAFF.

This rearrangement joins TRBV12-3 or TRBV12-4 to TRBJ1-6; D gene unclear. CDR3 length: 13 amino acids. CDR3 DNA: TGTGCTAGTGGTTTGGTACGAGATTCACCCCTCCACTTT. It specifies CASGLVRDSPLHF.

Here the CDR3 DNA reads TGTGCCAGTACCCGGGACAGGGCCGGGGAGCTGTTTTTT. It is translated as CASTRDRAGELFF. The chain links TRBV19 to TRBJ2-2; 9 bases line up with TRBD1. Trimming removed 7 bases from V and 6 bases from J; junction bases left unmatched: 3. From germline, CDR1 is LNHDA and CDR2 SQIVND (reference sequence). This CDR3 is built from 13 residues.

This sequence joins TRBV19 and TRBJ1-4; D might be TRBD1 (5 bases). The CDR3 is 15 residues long. Trimming took 5 bases from V and 8 from J, leaving 18 bases between them. From germline, CDR1 is LNHDA and CDR2 SQIVND (reference sequence). DNA for the CDR3: TGTGCCAGTAGTGTTGAGTCCGGGGCGCGAGAAAAACTGTTTTTT. Amino acid sequence: CASSVESGAREKLFF.

The V call is TRBV7-9, the J call TRBJ1-5; the D gene is possibly TRBD1 (6 bases). The CDR3 is made up of 16 amino acids. Per the germline V gene, CDR1 is SEHNR and CDR2 is FQNEAQ (reference sequence). V lost 5 bases to trimming and J lost 11 bases, with 25 bases between them. The CDR3 DNA sequence: TGTGCCAGCAGCCCACGGACTAGCGGGAGGGGGGAGACCCAGCATTTT. Translating gives CASSPRTSGRGETQHF. Combining the CDR3 with reference TRBV7-9 and TRBJ1-5 gives the whole variable domain DTGVSQNPRHKITKRGQNVTFRCDPISEHNRLYWYRQTLGQGPEFLTYFQNEAQLEKSRLLSDRFSAERPKGSFSTLEIQRTEQGDSAMYLCASSPRTSGRGETQHFGDGTRLSIL.

This clonotype was picked up many times. V gene TRBV7-2 combines with J gene TRBJ2-7; D is ambiguous. Germline V gives CDR1 SGHTA, CDR2 FQGNSA. V was trimmed by 1 base and J by 6 bases, leaving 13 bases between them. The CDR3 sequence is 14 residues long. The CDR3 DNA sequence: TGTGCCAGCAGCTTAGGTCGAGGTTCGGGCGAGCAGTACTTC. Translation gives CASSLGRGSGEQYF.

In this sample, this clonotype turned up a few times. The J gene is TRBJ2-7, the V gene TRBV7-9, with a tentative D call TRBD2 (6 bases). The CDR3 covers 14 residues. Trimming left V 6 bases short and J 6 bases short, with 18 bases between. Germline CDR1 reads SEHNR; CDR2 reads FQNEAQ (reference sequence). The CDR3 DNA is TGTGCCAGCAGTCCGAGCCGGGGGATTCGCGAGCAGTACTTC. Residues: CASSPSRGIREQYF. Using reference TRBV7-9 and TRBJ2-7 for the parts outside the CDR3, the full variable domain is DTGVSQNPRHKITKRGQNVTFRCDPISEHNRLYWYRQTLGQGPEFLTYFQNEAQLEKSRLLSDRFSAERPKGSFSTLEIQRTEQGDSAMYLCASSPSRGIREQYFGPGTRLTVT.

At least ten counts were recorded for this clonotype. The rearrangement links TRBV12-3 or TRBV12-4 to TRBJ1-4, with a weak D call TRBD1 (6 bases). Trimming removed 5 bases at V and 7 bases at J, with 14 bases between. The CDR3 is made up of 14 amino acids. The CDR3 sequence is CASSLTGGGEKLFF. The CDR3 DNA reads as TGTGCCAGCAGTCTGACAGGAGGGGGTGAAAAACTGTTTTTT.

This clonotype was counted at least ten times. This chain connects TRBV7-9 to TRBJ2-7; tentative D call: TRBD2 (6 bases). This CDR3 contains 15 residues. Trimming took off 1 base at V and 4 bases at J, with 14 bases between the two ends. The germline gives CDR1 SEHNR, CDR2 FQNEAQ (reference sequence). DNA for the CDR3: TGTGCCAGCAGCTTAGGTGGAGGGAACGGTTACGAGCAGTACTTC. The encoded protein is CASSLGGGNGYEQYF.

The chain combines TRBV7-2 with TRBJ1-2; no clear D gene. V was trimmed by 6 bases and J by 4 bases, leaving 12 bases between them. Germline lookup yields CDR1 SGHTA and CDR2 FQGNSA. CDR3 length: 13 amino acids. For the CDR3, the DNA is TGTGCCAGCAGTGAAGCGCTCCCCTATGGCTACACCTTC. This encodes CASSEALPYGYTF.